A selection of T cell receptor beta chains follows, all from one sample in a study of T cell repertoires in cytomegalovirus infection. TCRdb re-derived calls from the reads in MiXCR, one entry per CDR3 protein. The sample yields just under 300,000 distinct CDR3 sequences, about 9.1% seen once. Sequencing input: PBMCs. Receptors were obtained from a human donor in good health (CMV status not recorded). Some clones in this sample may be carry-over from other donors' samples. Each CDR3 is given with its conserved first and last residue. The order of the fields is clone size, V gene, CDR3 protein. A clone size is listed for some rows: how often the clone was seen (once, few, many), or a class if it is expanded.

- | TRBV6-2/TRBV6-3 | CASSSNTLLGYGYTF
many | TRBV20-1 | CSASWDSRTGETQYF
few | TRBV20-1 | CSARRGTVEKLFF
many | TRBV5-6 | CASSLKPNTGELFF
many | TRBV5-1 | CASSLEEGAGGYTF
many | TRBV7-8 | CASSLDSGGRGYGYTF
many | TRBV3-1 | CASSQGGGTYNEQFF
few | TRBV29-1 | CSVEGPPTGGEETQYF
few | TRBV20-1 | CSARVAGSNTGELFF
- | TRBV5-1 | CASSVAGGPVQETQYF
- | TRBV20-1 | CSAEEGMDGYTF
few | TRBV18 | CASSHDKNTEAFF
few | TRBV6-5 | CASSTPRGQGRGHKNIQYF
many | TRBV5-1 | CASSAGSGSYNEQFF
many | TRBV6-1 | CASSPHRGEKLFF
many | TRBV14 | CASSQLRGGLGSGEQFF
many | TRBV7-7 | CASSTGQQETQYF
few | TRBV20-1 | CSARTNSRYGYTF
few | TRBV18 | CASSPTGQGAYGYTF
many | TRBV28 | CASSSPTGPQVGTEAFF
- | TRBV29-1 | CSVEDKVMNTEAFF
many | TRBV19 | CASSMRVGIGRGEQFF
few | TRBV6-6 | CASSYSTGGRNTIYF
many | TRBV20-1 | CSARAGGPTDTQYF
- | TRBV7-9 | CASSLLGGSQPQHF
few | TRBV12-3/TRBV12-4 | CASSARVTNTEAFF